This T cell receptor beta chain was recovered during a study of neurological immune-mediated disorders. This clonotype has ten or more counts. This CDR3 spans 13 amino acids. Per germline, CDR1 SEHNR and CDR2 FQNEAQ (reference sequence). The V end lost 1 base, the J end lost 5 bases, and 8 bases lay between the germline ends. TCRdb independently ran MiXCR on the 5' RACE reads; one entry per CDR3 protein. Found here are about 15,000 distinct CDR3 sequences, 3.5% of them singletons; the top ten hold 20% to 25%. Material for sequencing was CD8+ T cells from blood. This clonotype was obtained from a woman in her forties in good health. V gene TRBV7-9 combines with J gene TRBJ1-1; no clear D. The CDR3 nucleotides are TGTGCCAGCAGCTTAGGGGGATGGACTGAAGCTTTCTTT. Translation: CASSLGGWTEAFF.